The rows below give T cell receptor beta chains drawn from one sample of a study of shared clonotypes between healthy human individuals. The repertoire was sequenced with immunoSEQ multiplex PCR; TCRdb's copy has only in-frame clones and lacks some. Of some 2,500,000 clones in the sample, 80% to 95% were seen once. The sequenced sample consisted of naive CD4+ T cells from PBMCs. The receptors shown here come from a man younger than 30 in good health. Some clones in this sample may be carry-over from other donors' samples. CDR3s include the opening cysteine and the closing phenylalanine or tryptophan. Fields, in order: D gene, clone size, J gene, V gene, CDR3 protein, CDR3 DNA. The D gene is left open where the match is weak. Expanded clones are given a class, and other clones once, few, many or no size at all.

D: NA; size: NA; J: TRBJ2-6; V: TRBV5-1; CDR3: CASSLGQLSGANVLTF; DNA: TGCGCCAGCAGCTTGGGACAACTCTCTGGGGCCAACGTCCTGACTTTC
D: NA; size: NA; J: TRBJ2-3; V: TRBV11-2; CDR3: CASRGYGTDTQYF; DNA: TGTGCCAGCAGGGGCTACGGCACAGATACGCAGTATTTT
D: TRBD1; size: once; J: TRBJ1-2; V: TRBV10-2; CDR3: CASSEGLTGARSPF; DNA: TGCGCCAGCAGTGAAGGTCTTACAGGGGCTAGATCGCCTTTC
D: NA; size: once; J: TRBJ2-5; V: TRBV15; CDR3: CATSRMGETQYF; DNA: TGTGCCACCAGCAGGATGGGGGAGACCCAGTACTTC
D: NA; size: NA; J: TRBJ1-3; V: TRBV5-1; CDR3: CASSPQAVGWRGNTIYF; DNA: TGCGCCAGCAGCCCGCAGGCGGTCGGATGGCGGGGAAACACCATATATTTT
D: TRBD1; size: NA; J: TRBJ1-4; V: TRBV7-9; CDR3: CASSSTDRVHEKLFF; DNA: TGTGCCAGCAGCTCAACCGACAGGGTTCACGAAAAACTGTTTTTT
D: NA; size: NA; J: TRBJ2-3; V: TRBV27; CDR3: CASSSPRGNWGTDTQYF; DNA: TGTGCCAGCAGTTCCCCTCGTGGCAATTGGGGGACAGATACGCAGTATTTT
D: NA; size: few; J: TRBJ1-5; V: TRBV19; CDR3: CASSISGVSNQPQHF; DNA: TGTGCCAGTAGTATATCGGGGGTTAGCAATCAGCCCCAGCATTTT
D: NA; size: NA; J: TRBJ1-1; V: TRBV19; CDR3: CASNLHGALNTEAFF; DNA: TGTGCCAGTAATCTTCACGGGGCCTTGAACACTGAAGCTTTCTTT
D: NA; size: NA; J: TRBJ1-1; V: TRBV6-5; CDR3: CASFGVHYTEAFF; DNA: TGTGCCTCCTTTGGGGTGCATTACACTGAAGCTTTCTTT
D: NA; size: NA; J: TRBJ1-3; V: TRBV6-5; CDR3: CASSYSSYPPGNTIYF; DNA: TGTGCCAGCAGTTACTCCTCCTACCCACCTGGAAACACCATATATTTT
D: NA; size: NA; J: TRBJ1-5; V: TRBV6-4; CDR3: CASSDSSTPRNQPQHF; DNA: TGTGCCAGCAGTGACTCGTCCACACCTCGCAATCAGCCCCAGCATTTT
D: NA; size: few; J: TRBJ1-1; V: TRBV30; CDR3: CAWSAQTNTEAFF; DNA: TGTGCCTGGAGTGCACAGACGAACACTGAAGCTTTCTTT
D: NA; size: once; J: TRBJ1-2; V: TRBV30; CDR3: CAGAGGDYGYTF; DNA: TGTGCCGGGGCGGGCGGGGATTATGGCTACACCTTC
D: NA; size: NA; J: TRBJ1-1; V: TRBV29-1; CDR3: CSVQGATEAFF; DNA: TGCAGCGTCCAGGGCGCCACTGAAGCTTTCTTT
D: TRBD2; size: NA; J: TRBJ2-2; V: TRBV4-1; CDR3: CASSSGTSVTGELFF; DNA: TGCGCCAGCAGTTCCGGGACTAGCGTGACCGGGGAGCTGTTTTTT
D: NA; size: NA; J: TRBJ2-7; V: TRBV29-1; CDR3: CSVEDPGAPPEQYF; DNA: TGCAGCGTTGAAGATCCCGGGGCACCTCCCGAGCAGTACTTC
D: TRBD2; size: NA; J: TRBJ2-5; V: TRBV6-5; CDR3: CASSPGGAETQYF; DNA: TGTGCCAGCAGTCCGGGGGGTGCCGAGACCCAGTACTTC
D: NA; size: NA; J: TRBJ2-3; V: TRBV19; CDR3: CASSLRPDTQYF; DNA: TGTGCCAGTAGTCTAAGGCCAGATACGCAGTATTTT
D: TRBD2; size: NA; J: TRBJ2-3; V: TRBV5-1; CDR3: CASTLWLAELTDTQYF; DNA: TGCGCCAGCACCCTATGGCTAGCGGAACTCACAGATACGCAGTATTTT
D: NA; size: NA; J: TRBJ1-5; V: TRBV6-1; CDR3: CASARDGDQPQHF; DNA: TGTGCCAGCGCCCGGGACGGGGATCAGCCCCAGCATTTT
D: NA; size: NA; J: TRBJ2-7; V: TRBV5-6; CDR3: CASSLAPVDSRQYF; DNA: TGTGCCAGCAGCTTGGCCCCGGTTGACTCCCGGCAGTACTTC
D: NA; size: NA; J: TRBJ1-5; V: TRBV5-8; CDR3: CASSFRGHSNQPQHF; DNA: TGTGCCAGCAGCTTCAGGGGACACAGCAATCAGCCCCAGCATTTT
D: NA; size: NA; J: TRBJ2-2; V: TRBV28; CDR3: CASSHTGSGDTGELFF; DNA: TGTGCCAGCAGTCATACCGGGTCCGGCGACACCGGGGAGCTGTTTTTT
D: NA; size: NA; J: TRBJ2-7; V: TRBV5-1; CDR3: CASSLARVTDEQYF; DNA: TGCGCCAGCAGCTTGGCCAGGGTAACGGACGAGCAGTACTTC
D: NA; size: NA; J: TRBJ1-1; V: TRBV5-1; CDR3: CASSPRTGNTEAFF; DNA: TGCGCCAGCAGCCCGAGGACGGGGAACACTGAAGCTTTCTTT
D: NA; size: NA; J: TRBJ1-2; V: TRBV6-5; CDR3: CASALGTGYGYTF; DNA: TGTGCCAGCGCCCTGGGGACGGGCTATGGCTACACCTTC
D: TRBD1; size: NA; J: TRBJ2-5; V: TRBV6-6; CDR3: CATRDRWRETQYF; DNA: TGTGCCACCCGGGACAGGTGGAGGGAGACCCAGTACTTC
D: NA; size: NA; J: TRBJ1-4; V: TRBV28; CDR3: CASSWNFEKLFF; DNA: TGTGCCAGCAGTTGGAACTTTGAAAAACTGTTTTTT
D: TRBD1; size: few; J: TRBJ1-2; V: TRBV28; CDR3: CASSTTGAYGYTF; DNA: TGTGCCAGCAGTACGACAGGGGCTTATGGCTACACCTTC
D: NA; size: NA; J: TRBJ2-1; V: TRBV7-6; CDR3: CASSSFWTSSYNEQFF; DNA: TGTGCCAGCAGCTCTTTCTGGACCAGCTCCTACAATGAGCAGTTCTTC
D: NA; size: NA; J: TRBJ1-4; V: TRBV2; CDR3: CASSETRSNEKLFF; DNA: TGTGCCAGCAGTGAGACCAGGTCTAATGAAAAACTGTTTTTT
D: TRBD1; size: NA; J: TRBJ2-3; V: TRBV7-2; CDR3: CASSLDRASGTQYF; DNA: TGTGCCAGCAGCTTGGACAGGGCAAGCGGTACGCAGTATTTT
D: NA; size: NA; J: TRBJ2-7; V: TRBV2; CDR3: CASIELGTAYEQYF; DNA: TGTGCCAGCATCGAACTGGGGACCGCCTACGAGCAGTACTTC
D: TRBD2; size: NA; J: TRBJ2-5; V: TRBV11-3; CDR3: CASSPGREETQYF; DNA: TGTGCCAGCAGCCCCGGGAGGGAAGAGACCCAGTACTTC
D: NA; size: NA; J: TRBJ2-7; V: TRBV27; CDR3: CASSFSSGFSYEQYF; DNA: TGTGCCAGCAGTTTTTCTTCAGGGTTTTCCTACGAGCAGTACTTC
D: TRBD1; size: NA; J: TRBJ1-2; V: TRBV10-1; CDR3: CARGRDRGADGYTF; DNA: TGCGCCAGGGGAAGGGACAGGGGGGCGGATGGCTACACCTTC
D: NA; size: few; J: TRBJ1-3; V: TRBV2; CDR3: CATGRGRGTIYF; DNA: TGTGCCACCGGACGGGGGAGAGGCACCATATATTTT
D: NA; size: NA; J: TRBJ2-7; V: TRBV6-1; CDR3: CASSEGVRVGYEQYF; DNA: TGTGCCAGCAGTGAAGGTGTCAGGGTGGGCTACGAGCAGTACTTC
D: NA; size: NA; J: TRBJ1-5; V: TRBV19; CDR3: CASSLIRTGNQPQHF; DNA: TGTGCCAGTAGTCTCATCAGGACAGGCAATCAGCCCCAGCATTTT
D: NA; size: NA; J: TRBJ1-4; V: TRBV14; CDR3: CASSPRDTNEKLFF; DNA: TGTGCCAGCAGCCCCCGGGACACTAATGAAAAACTGTTTTTT
D: NA; size: NA; J: TRBJ2-7; V: TRBV7-9; CDR3: CASSLGKTVGQYF; DNA: TGTGCCAGCAGCTTAGGGAAGACGGTCGGGCAGTACTTC
D: NA; size: NA; J: TRBJ1-1; V: TRBV28; CDR3: CASSLSTPEAFF; DNA: TGTGCCAGCAGTTTATCTACCCCCGAAGCTTTCTTT
D: NA; size: NA; J: TRBJ2-7; V: TRBV30; CDR3: CAWRTPGIYEQYF; DNA: TGTGCCTGGAGAACGCCAGGGATCTACGAGCAGTACTTC
D: TRBD2; size: NA; J: TRBJ2-3; V: TRBV11-3; CDR3: CASSLKRLAGGTDTQYF; DNA: TGTGCCAGCAGCTTAAAACGGCTAGCGGGGGGCACAGATACGCAGTATTTT
D: TRBD2; size: once; J: TRBJ2-3; V: TRBV5-4; CDR3: CASSRGLAGVEDTQYF; DNA: TGTGCCAGCAGCAGAGGACTAGCGGGAGTGGAAGATACGCAGTATTTT
D: NA; size: NA; J: TRBJ2-1; V: TRBV11-2; CDR3: CASSLSSVGVATRNEQFF; DNA: TGTGCCAGCAGCTTATCATCGGTCGGCGTAGCTACTAGGAATGAGCAGTTCTTC
D: NA; size: NA; J: TRBJ2-5; V: TRBV7-2; CDR3: CASSSLGGQETQYF; DNA: TGTGCCAGCAGCTCCTTAGGGGGTCAAGAGACCCAGTACTTC
D: NA; size: NA; J: TRBJ1-2; V: TRBV5-6; CDR3: CASSLGQGLRGYTF; DNA: TGTGCCAGCAGCTTGGGCCAGGGACTACGGGGCTACACCTTC
D: TRBD2; size: NA; J: TRBJ2-3; V: TRBV14; CDR3: CASSPLRGGNTDTQYF; DNA: TGTGCCAGCAGCCCACTCCGGGGAGGGAACACAGATACGCAGTATTTT
D: NA; size: NA; J: TRBJ1-2; V: TRBV28; CDR3: CASTIRTAYGYTF; DNA: TGTGCCAGCACCATAAGGACGGCCTATGGCTACACCTTC
D: TRBD1; size: NA; J: TRBJ1-1; V: TRBV5-4; CDR3: CASSLQTGGFTEAFF; DNA: TGTGCCAGCAGCTTGCAGACAGGGGGTTTCACTGAAGCTTTCTTT
D: NA; size: NA; J: TRBJ2-5; V: TRBV28; CDR3: CASSPVDSQSETQYF; DNA: TGTGCCAGCAGTCCAGTTGACTCCCAGAGTGAGACCCAGTACTTC
D: NA; size: NA; J: TRBJ1-2; V: TRBV7-9; CDR3: CASSPGGLDSASGYTF; DNA: TGTGCCAGCAGCCCCGGGGGGTTGGACAGTGCTAGTGGCTACACCTTC